Listed below are T cell receptor beta chains from one sample, sequenced in a study of T-cell memory formation after mild COVID-19. TCRdb recomputed calls from the 5' RACE reads with MiXCR, one row per CDR3 protein. The repertoire consists of hundreds of thousands of distinct CDR3 sequences, with about 16% occurring once and the leading ten covering under 25%. Material: PBMCs or a T cell subset sorted from them (not recorded which). These receptors came from a man in his late teens or twenties who had mild COVID-19 (a few samples of this study predate the infection). Cell type and time point are not known. The CDR3 runs from the conserved cysteine through the conserved F or W.

j_call | cdr3_length | v_call | cdr3_aa
TRBJ2-1 | 13 | TRBV2 | CASRRQGSNEQFF
TRBJ2-5 | 18 | TRBV6-5 | CASSRPGLAWGPQETQYF
TRBJ2-3 | 15 | TRBV2 | CASSASGTSTDTQYF
TRBJ2-7 | 14 | TRBV5-5 | CASSPAPTAYEQYF
TRBJ1-1 | 12 | TRBV20-1 | CSARGYNTEAFF
TRBJ2-3 | 15 | TRBV20-1 | CSASWPDVSTDTQYF
TRBJ2-7 | 13 | TRBV5-1 | CASSSQGGYEQYF
TRBJ2-1 | 12 | TRBV7-3 | CASSLNSNEQFF
TRBJ1-5 | 12 | TRBV20-1 | CSATGENQPQHF
TRBJ1-1 | 11 | TRBV6-2/TRBV6-3 | CASSYSGTAFF
TRBJ2-1 | 14 | TRBV4-2 | CASSRVEEHHEQFF
TRBJ2-2 | 15 | TRBV3-1 | CASCTSYENTGELFF
TRBJ1-2 | 12 | TRBV24-1 | CATSGGSYGYTF
TRBJ1-5 | 14 | TRBV20-1 | CSANDPGGDQPQHF
TRBJ1-1 | 13 | TRBV28 | CASTLQGTTEAFF
TRBJ1-5 | 16 | TRBV28 | CASGFRGTWGDQPQHF
TRBJ2-3 | 16 | TRBV6-6 | CASSIGGTPGTDTQYF
TRBJ2-7 | 12 | TRBV6-6 | CASSQGVLEQYF
TRBJ1-2 | 16 | TRBV10-3 | CAISESWGQSNYGYTF